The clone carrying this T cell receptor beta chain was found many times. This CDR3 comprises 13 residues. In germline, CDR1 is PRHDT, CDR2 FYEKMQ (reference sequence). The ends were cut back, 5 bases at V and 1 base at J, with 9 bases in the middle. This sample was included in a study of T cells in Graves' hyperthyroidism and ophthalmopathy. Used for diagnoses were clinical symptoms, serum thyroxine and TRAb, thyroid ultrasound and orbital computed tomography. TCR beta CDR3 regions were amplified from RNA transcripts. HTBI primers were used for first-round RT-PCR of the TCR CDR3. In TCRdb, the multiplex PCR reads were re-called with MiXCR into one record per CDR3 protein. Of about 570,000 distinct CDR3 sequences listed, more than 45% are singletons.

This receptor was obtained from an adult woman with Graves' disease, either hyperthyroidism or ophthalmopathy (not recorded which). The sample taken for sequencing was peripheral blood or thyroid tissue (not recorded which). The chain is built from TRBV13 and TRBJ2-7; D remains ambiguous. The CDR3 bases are TGTGCCAGCAGCGCGACTCCGTCCTACGAGCAGTACTTC. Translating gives CASSATPSYEQYF. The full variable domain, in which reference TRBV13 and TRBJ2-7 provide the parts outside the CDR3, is AAGVIQSPRHLIKEKRETATLKCYPIPRHDTVYWYQQGPGQDPQFLISFYEKMQSDKGSIPDRFSAQQFSDYHSELNMSSLELGDSALYFCASSATPSYEQYFGPGTRLTVT.